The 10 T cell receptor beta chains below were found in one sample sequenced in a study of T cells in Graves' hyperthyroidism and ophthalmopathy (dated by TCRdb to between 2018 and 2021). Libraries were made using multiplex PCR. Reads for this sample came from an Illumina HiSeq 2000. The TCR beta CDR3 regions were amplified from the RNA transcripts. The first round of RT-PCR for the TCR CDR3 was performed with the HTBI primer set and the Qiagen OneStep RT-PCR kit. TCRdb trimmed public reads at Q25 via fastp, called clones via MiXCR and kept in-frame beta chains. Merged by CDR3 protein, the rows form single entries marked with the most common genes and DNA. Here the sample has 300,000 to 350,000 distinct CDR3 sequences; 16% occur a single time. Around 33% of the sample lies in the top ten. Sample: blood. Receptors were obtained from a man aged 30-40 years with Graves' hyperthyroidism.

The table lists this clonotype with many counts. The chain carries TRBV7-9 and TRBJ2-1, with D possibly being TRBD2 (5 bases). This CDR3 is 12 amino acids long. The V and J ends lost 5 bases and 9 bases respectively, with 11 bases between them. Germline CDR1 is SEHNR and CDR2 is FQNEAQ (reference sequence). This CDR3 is CASSDQAVEQFF. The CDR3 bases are TGTGCCAGCAGCGATCAAGCGGTTGAGCAGTTCTTC.

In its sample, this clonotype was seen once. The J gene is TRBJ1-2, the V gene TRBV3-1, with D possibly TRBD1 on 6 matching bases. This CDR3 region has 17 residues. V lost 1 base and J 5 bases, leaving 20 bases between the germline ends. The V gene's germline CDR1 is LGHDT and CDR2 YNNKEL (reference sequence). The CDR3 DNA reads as TGTGCCAGCAGCCAAGCCCCCGGGACGGGGGGCGGTTATGGCTACACCTTC. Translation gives CASSQAPGTGGGYGYTF.

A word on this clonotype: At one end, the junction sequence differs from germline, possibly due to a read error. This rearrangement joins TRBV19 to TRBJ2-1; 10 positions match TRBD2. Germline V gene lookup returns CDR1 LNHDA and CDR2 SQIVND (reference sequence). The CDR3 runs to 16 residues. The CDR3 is CASTAYPSGGYNEQLF. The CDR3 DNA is TGTGCCAGTACCGCCTATCCTAGCGGGGGCTACAATGAGCAGCTCTTC.

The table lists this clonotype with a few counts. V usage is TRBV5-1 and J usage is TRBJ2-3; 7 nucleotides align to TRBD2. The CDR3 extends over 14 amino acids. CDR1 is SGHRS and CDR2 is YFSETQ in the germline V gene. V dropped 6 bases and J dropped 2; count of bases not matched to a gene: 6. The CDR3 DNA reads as TGCGCCAGCACGCAGGGAGGGTACACAGATACGCAGTATTTT. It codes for CASTQGGYTDTQYF.

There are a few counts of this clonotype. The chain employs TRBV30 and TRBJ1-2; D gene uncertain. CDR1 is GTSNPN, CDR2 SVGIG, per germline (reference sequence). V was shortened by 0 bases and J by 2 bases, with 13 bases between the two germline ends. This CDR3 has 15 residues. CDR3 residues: CAWSVREEINYGYTF. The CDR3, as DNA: TGTGCCTGGAGTGTACGCGAAGAGATAAACTATGGCTACACCTTC.

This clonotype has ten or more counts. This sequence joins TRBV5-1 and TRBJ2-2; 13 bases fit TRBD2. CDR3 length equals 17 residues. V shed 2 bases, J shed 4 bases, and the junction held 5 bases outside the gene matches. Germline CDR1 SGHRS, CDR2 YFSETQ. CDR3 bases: TGCGCCAGCAGCTTCGGACTAGCGGGAGCTGCCACCGGGGAGCTGTTTTTT. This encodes CASSFGLAGAATGELFF.

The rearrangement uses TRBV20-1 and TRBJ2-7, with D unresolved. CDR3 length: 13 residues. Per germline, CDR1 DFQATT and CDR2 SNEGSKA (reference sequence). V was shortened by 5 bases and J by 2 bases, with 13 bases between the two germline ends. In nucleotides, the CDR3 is TGCAGTGCTTCCAAGGAGCATCCCTACGAGCAGTACTTC. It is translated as CSASKEHPYEQYF.

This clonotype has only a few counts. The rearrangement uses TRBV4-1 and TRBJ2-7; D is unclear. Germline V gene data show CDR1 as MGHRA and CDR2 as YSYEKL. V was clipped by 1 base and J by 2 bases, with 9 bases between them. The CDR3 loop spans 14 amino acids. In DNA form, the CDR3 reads TGCGCCAGCAGCCAAGTCACGATGGCCTACGAGCAGTACTTC. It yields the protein CASSQVTMAYEQYF.

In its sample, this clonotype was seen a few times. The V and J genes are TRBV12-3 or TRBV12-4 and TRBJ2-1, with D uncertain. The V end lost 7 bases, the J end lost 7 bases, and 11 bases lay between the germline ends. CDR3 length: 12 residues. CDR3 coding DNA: TGTGCCAGCACCATCTTCCTGAATGAGCAGTTCTTC. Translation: CASTIFLNEQFF.

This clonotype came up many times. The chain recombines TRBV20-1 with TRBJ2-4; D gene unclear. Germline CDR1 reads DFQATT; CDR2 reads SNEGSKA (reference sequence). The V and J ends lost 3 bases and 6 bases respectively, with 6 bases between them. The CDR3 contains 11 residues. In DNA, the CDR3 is TGCAGTGCTAGTGGAAGAAACATTCAGTACTTC. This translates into CSASGRNIQYF.